The sequence of this T cell receptor (beta chain) was determined in a study of T cell responses to AZD1222 COVID-19 vaccine. The germline V gene has CDR1 LNHDA and CDR2 SQIVND (reference sequence). Trimming at V came to 7 bases and at J to 7 bases, leaving 24 bases not matched to a gene. CDR3 size: 19 residues. Assay used: immunoSEQ multiplex PCR; TCRdb lists only in-frame clones, some missing. The table records around 140,000 clones, around 86% of them present only once. The material was peripheral blood, obtained on day 0 of AZD1222 vaccination. This sequence joins TRBV19 and TRBJ1-5; 8 bases agree with TRBD1. The origin of this receptor is an adult in good health. CDR3 sequence reads: CASTPRSTTGGRSGQPQHF. CDR3 in DNA: TGTGCCAGTACGCCACGGTCTACTACAGGGGGGAGGTCCGGGCAGCCCCAGCATTTT.